This T cell receptor (beta chain) was observed in a study of blood T cell repertoires in COVID-19. The wider study: T cells, B-cell-depleted T cells, or PBMCs supplied cDNA or gDNA.

Donors of Cohort 3 who recovered were those that had two negative PCRs, clearance, or symptom resolution. The protocol was immunoSEQ multiplex PCR, while the TCRdb copy is restricted to in-frame clones and leaves out a portion. The sample has approximately 200,000 clones, 65% to 90% seen once. This sequence originates from a man in his forties who had recovered from COVID-19. The sequenced sample was PBMCs or T cells enriched from blood (not recorded which).

This CDR3 is CASSEEGLNTEAFF. Here the CDR3 DNA reads TGTGCCAGCAGCGAGGAGGGCTTGAACACTGAAGCTTTCTTT. The chain carries TRBV9 and TRBJ1-1; no clear D gene. The CDR3 sequence is 14 residues long. V was pared by 3 bases and J by 0 bases, with 9 bases between. The germline gives CDR1 SGDLS, CDR2 YYNGEE. The full variable domain, in which reference TRBV9 and TRBJ1-1 provide the parts outside the CDR3, is DSGVTQTPKHLITATGQRVTLRCSPRSGDLSVYWYQQSLDQGLQFLIQYYNGEERAKGNILERFSAQQFPDLHSELNLSSLELGDSALYFCASSEEGLNTEAFFGQGTRLTVV.